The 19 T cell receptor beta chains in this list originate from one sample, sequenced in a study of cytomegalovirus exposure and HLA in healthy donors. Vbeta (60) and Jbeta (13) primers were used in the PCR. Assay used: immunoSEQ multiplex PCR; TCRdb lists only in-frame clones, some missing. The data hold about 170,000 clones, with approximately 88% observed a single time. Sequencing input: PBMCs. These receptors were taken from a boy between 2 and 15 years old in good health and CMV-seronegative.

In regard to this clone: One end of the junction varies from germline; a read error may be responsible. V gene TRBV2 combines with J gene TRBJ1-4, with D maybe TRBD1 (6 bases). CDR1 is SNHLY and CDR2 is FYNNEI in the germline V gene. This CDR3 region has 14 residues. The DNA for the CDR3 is TGTGCCAGCAGACAGGGTGCAACTAGTGAAAAACTGTTTTTT. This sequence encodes CASRQGATSEKLFF.

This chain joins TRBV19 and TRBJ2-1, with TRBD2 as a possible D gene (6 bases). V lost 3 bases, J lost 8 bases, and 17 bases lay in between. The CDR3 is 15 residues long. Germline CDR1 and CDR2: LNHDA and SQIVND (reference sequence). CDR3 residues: CASSIISGWDYEQFF. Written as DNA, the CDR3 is TGTGCCAGTAGTATCATAAGCGGGTGGGATTATGAGCAGTTCTTC.

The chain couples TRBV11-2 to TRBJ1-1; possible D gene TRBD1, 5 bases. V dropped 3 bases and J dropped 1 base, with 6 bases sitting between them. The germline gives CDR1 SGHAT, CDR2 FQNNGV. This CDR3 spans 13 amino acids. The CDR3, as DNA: TGTGCCAGCAGCTTCGGACAGAACACTGAAGCTTTCTTT. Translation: CASSFGQNTEAFF.

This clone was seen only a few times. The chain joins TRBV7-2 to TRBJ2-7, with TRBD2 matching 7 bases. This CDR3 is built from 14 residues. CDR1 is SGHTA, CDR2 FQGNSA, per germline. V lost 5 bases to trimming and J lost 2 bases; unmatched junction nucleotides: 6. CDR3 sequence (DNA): TGTGCCAGCAGCCATCAGCGGGGCCCCTACGAGCAGTACTTC. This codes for CASSHQRGPYEQYF.

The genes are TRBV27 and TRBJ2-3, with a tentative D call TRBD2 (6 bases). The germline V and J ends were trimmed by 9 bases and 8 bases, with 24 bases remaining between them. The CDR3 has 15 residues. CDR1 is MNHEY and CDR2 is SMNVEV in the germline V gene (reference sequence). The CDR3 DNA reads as TGTGCCAGTCCAACTGGGACTGGGGAATGCTCTACGCAGTATTTT. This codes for CASPTGTGECSTQYF.

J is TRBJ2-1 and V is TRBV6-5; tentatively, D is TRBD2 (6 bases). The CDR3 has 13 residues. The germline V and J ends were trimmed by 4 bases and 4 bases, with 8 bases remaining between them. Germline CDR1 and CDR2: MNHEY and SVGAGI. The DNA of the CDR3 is TGTGCCAGCAGTTTGACTAGATACAATGAGCAGTTCTTC. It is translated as CASSLTRYNEQFF.

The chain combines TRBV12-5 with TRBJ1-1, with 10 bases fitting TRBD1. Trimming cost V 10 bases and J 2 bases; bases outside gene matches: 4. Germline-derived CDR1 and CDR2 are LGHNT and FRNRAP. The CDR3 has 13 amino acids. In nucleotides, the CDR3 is TGTGCTACCAGGACAGGGGGTAACACTGAAGCTTTCTTT. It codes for CATRTGGNTEAFF.

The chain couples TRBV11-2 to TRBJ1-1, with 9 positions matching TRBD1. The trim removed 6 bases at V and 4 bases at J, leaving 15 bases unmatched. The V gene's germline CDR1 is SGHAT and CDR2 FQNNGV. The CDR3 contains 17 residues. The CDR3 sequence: CASSRQGGRSHGTEAFF. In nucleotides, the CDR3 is TGTGCCAGCAGTCGACAGGGGGGACGCTCGCATGGCACTGAAGCTTTCTTT. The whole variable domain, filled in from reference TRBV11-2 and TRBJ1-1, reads EAGVAQSPRYKIIEKRQSVAFWCNPISGHATLYWYQQILGQGPKLLIQFQNNGVVDDSQLPKDRFSAERLKGVDSTLKIQPAKLEDSAVYLCASSRQGGRSHGTEAFFGQGTRLTVV.

CDR3 protein: CASSPKRVLDTEAFF. In DNA form, the CDR3 reads TGTGCCAGCAGCCCGAAGAGAGTCTTAGACACTGAAGCTTTCTTT. This rearrangement joins TRBV11-2 to TRBJ1-1; D remains unclear. Trimming removed 5 bases at V and 3 bases at J, with 16 bases between. Germline assignment: CDR1 SGHAT and CDR2 FQNNGV. The CDR3 loop spans 15 amino acids.

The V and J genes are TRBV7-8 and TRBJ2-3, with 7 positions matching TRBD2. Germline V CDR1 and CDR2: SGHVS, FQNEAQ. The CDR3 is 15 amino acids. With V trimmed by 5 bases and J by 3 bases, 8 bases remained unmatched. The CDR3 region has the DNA TGTGCCAGCAGCCCCGGACTAGATCAAACAGATACGCAGTATTTT. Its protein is CASSPGLDQTDTQYF.

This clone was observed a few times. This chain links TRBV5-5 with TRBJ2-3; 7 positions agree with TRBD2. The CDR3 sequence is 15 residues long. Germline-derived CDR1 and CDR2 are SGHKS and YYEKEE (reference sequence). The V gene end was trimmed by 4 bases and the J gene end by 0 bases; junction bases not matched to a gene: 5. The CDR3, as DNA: TGTGCCAGCAGCCGGGGGGACGGTAGCACAGATACGCAGTATTTT. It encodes CASSRGDGSTDTQYF.

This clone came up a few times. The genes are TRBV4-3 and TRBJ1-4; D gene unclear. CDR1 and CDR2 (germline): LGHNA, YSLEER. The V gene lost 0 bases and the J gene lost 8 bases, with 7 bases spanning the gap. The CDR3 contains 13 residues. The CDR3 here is CASSQDRGEKLFF. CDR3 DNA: TGCGCCAGCAGCCAAGATCGAGGGGAAAAACTGTTTTTT.

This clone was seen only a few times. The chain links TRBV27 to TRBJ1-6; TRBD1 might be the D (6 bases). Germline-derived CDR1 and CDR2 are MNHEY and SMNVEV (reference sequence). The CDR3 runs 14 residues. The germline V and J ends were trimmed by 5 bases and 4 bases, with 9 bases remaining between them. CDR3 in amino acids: CASSITGYNSPLHF. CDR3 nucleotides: TGTGCCAGCAGTATCACAGGGTATAATTCACCCCTCCACTTT.

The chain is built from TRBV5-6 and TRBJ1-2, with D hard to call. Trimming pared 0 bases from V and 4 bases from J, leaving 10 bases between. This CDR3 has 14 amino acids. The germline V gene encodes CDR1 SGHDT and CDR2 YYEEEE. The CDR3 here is CASSLGRTSYGYTF. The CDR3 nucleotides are TGTGCCAGCAGCTTGGGGAGGACGAGCTATGGCTACACCTTC.

CDR3 sequence reads: CASSETGKETQYF. In nucleotides, the CDR3 is TGTGCCAGCAGCGAGACAGGGAAAGAGACCCAGTACTTC. The V gene is TRBV7-9, the J gene TRBJ2-5, with 7 positions matching TRBD1. Germline V lookup: CDR1 SEHNR, CDR2 FQNEAQ (reference sequence). Unmatched junction bases numbered 3, after V lost 5 bases and J lost 3 bases. There are 13 residues in the CDR3. Filled out from reference TRBV7-9 and TRBJ2-5, the complete variable domain reads DTGVSQNPRHKITKRGQNVTFRCDPISEHNRLYWYRQTLGQGPEFLTYFQNEAQLEKSRLLSDRFSAERPKGSFSTLEIQRTEQGDSAMYLCASSETGKETQYFGPGTRLLVL.

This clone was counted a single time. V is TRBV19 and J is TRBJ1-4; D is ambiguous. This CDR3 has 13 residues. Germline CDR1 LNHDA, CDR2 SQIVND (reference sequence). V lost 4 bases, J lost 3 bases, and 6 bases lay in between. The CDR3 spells CASSTGANEKLFF. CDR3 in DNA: TGTGCCAGTAGTACCGGGGCTAATGAAAAACTGTTTTTT.

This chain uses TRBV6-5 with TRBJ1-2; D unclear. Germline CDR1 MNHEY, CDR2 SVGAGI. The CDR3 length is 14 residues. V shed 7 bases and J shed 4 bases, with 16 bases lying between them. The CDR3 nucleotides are TGTGCCAGCACCGGTCCCTCCTCAGGCTATGGCTACACCTTC. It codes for CASTGPSSGYGYTF.

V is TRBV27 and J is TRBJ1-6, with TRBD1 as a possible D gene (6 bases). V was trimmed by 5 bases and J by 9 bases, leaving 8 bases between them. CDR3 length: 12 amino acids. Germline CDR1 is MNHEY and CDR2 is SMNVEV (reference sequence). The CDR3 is CASSTGFSPLHF. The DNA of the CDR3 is TGTGCCAGCAGTACAGGGTTTTCACCCCTCCACTTT.

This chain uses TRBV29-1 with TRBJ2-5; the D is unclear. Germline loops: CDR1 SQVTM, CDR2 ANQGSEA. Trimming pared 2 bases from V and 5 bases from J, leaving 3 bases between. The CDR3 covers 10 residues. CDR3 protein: CSVEQETQYF. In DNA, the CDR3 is TGCAGCGTTGAACAGGAGACCCAGTACTTC.